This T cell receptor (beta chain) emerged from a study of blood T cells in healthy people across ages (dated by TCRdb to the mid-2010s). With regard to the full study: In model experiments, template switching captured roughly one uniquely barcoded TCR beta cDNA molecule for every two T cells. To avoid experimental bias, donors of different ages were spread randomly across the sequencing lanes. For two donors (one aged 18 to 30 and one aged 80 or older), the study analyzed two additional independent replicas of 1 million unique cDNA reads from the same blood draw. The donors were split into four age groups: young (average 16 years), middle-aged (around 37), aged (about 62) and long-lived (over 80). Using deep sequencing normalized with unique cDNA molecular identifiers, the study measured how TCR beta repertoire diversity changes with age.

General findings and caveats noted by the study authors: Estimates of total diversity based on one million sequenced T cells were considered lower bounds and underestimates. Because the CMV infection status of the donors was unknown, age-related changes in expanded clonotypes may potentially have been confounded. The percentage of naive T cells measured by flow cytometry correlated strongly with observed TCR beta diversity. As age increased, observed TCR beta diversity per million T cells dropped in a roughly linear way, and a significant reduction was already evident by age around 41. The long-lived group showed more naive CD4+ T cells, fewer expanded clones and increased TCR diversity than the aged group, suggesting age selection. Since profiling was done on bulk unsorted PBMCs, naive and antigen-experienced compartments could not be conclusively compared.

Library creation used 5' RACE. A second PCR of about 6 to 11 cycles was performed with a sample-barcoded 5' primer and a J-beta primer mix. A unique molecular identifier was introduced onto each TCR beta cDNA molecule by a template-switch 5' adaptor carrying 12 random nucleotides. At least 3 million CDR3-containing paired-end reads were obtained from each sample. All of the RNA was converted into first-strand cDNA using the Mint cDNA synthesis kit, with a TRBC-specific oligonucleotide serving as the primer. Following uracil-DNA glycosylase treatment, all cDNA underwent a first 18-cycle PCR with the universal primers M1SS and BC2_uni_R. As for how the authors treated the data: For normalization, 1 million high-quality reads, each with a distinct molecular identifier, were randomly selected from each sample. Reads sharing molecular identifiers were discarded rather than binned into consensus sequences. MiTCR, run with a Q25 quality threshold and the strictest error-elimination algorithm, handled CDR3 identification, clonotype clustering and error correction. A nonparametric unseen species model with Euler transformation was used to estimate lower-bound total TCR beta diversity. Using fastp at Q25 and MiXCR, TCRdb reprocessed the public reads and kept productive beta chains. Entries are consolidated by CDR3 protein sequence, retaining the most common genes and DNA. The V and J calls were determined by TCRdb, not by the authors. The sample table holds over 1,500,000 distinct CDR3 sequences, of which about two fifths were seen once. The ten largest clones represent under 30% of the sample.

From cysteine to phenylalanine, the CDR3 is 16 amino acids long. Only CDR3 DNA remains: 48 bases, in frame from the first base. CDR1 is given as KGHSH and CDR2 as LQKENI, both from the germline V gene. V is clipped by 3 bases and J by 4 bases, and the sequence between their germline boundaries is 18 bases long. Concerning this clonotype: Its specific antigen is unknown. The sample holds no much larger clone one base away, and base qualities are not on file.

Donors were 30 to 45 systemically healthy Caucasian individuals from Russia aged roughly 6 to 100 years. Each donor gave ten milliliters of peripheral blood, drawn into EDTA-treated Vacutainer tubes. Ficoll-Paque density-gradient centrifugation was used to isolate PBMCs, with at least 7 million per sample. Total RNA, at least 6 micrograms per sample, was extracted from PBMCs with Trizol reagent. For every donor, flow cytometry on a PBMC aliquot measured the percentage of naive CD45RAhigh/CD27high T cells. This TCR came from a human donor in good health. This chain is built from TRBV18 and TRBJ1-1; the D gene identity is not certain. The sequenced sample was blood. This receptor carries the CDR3 CASSPEIRQIVTEAFF. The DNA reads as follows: TGTGCCAGCTCACCTGAGATCCGACAAATTGTCACTGAAGCTTTCTTT. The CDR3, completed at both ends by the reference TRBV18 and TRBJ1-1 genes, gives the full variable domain NAGVMQNPRHLVRRRGQEARLRCSPMKGHSHVYWYRQLPEEGLKFMVYLQKENIIDESGMPKERFSAEFPKEGPSILRIQQVVRGDSAAYFCASSPEIRQIVTEAFFGQGTRLTVV.